One sample yielded the 7 T cell receptor beta chains listed below, sequenced in a study of blood T cell repertoires in COVID-19. The assay was immunoSEQ multiplex PCR, and TCRdb's table has in-frame clones only and misses some. The data contain roughly 230,000 clones, 85% of them singletons. Sequencing used peripheral blood. The receptor source for this set is a woman aged 55-69 years with active or convalescent COVID-19.

This chain joins TRBV28 and TRBJ1-3; a possible D gene is TRBD1 (5 bases). From germline, CDR1 is MDHEN and CDR2 SYDVKM. Trimming pared 4 bases from V and 0 bases from J, leaving 19 bases between. The CDR3 has 18 residues. This chain's CDR3 is CASSSRVGFAYSGNTIYF. DNA for the CDR3: TGTGCCAGCAGTTCCAGGGTCGGTTTCGCTTACTCTGGAAACACCATATATTTT.

This clone was detected once. The chain is built from TRBV5-5 and TRBJ1-1, with TRBD1 matching over 8 bases. Germline assignment: CDR1 SGHKS and CDR2 YYEKEE (reference sequence). V trimming: 1 base; J trimming: 4 bases; junction bases outside the gene matches: 3. The CDR3 covers 14 residues. CDR3 sequence (DNA): TGTGCCAGCAGCTTGTACCAGGGGGCCACTGAAGCTTTCTTT. Protein sequence: CASSLYQGATEAFF.

This clone was observed a few times. The V gene is TRBV7-2, the J gene TRBJ2-1; 7 positions match TRBD2. Germline V gene data show CDR1 as SGHTA and CDR2 as FQGNSA. Germline trimming cut 4 bases from V and 6 bases from J; bases unmatched to any gene: 6. The CDR3 loop spans 14 amino acids. CDR3 protein: CASSYRLAGNEQFF. The CDR3 coding sequence is TGTGCCAGCAGCTACCGACTAGCCGGCAATGAGCAGTTCTTC.

This chain links TRBV7-6 with TRBJ2-3, with TRBD2 matching over 10 bases. The CDR3 is 16 amino acids. V dropped 5 bases and J dropped 2; count of bases not matched to a gene: 7. Per the germline V gene, CDR1 is SGHVS and CDR2 is FNYEAQ. CDR3 in amino acids: CASSPVAGGPTDTQYF. The DNA of the CDR3 is TGTGCCAGCAGCCCAGTAGCGGGAGGCCCCACAGATACGCAGTATTTT. The variable domain in full, completed from reference TRBV7-6 and TRBJ2-3, reads GAGVSQSPRYKVTKRGQDVALRCDPISGHVSLYWYRQALGQGPEFLTYFNYEAQQDKSGLPNDRFSAERPEGSISTLTIQRTEQRDSAMYRCASSPVAGGPTDTQYFGPGTRLTVL.

J is TRBJ2-7 and V is TRBV6-6; 7 bases fit TRBD1. Germline-derived CDR1 and CDR2 are MNHNY and SVGAGI (reference sequence). This CDR3 has 16 residues. V trimming: 3 bases; J trimming: 0 bases; junction bases outside the gene matches: 8. The CDR3 spells CASSYGATGSSYEQYV. The CDR3 nucleotides read TGTGCCAGCAGTTATGGCGCGACAGGGAGCTCCTACGAGCAGTACGTC.

The V call is TRBV7-3, the J call TRBJ2-1; TRBD2 aligns across 10 bases. CDR3 length: 15 amino acids. The J segment lost 9 bases and the V segment lost 4 bases, leaving 9 bases of the junction unmatched. Germline loops: CDR1 SGHTA, CDR2 FQGTGA. The CDR3 DNA is TGTGCCAGCAGCTCCAGACTAGCGGGCGGCGGTGAGCAGTTCTTC. Encoded protein: CASSSRLAGGGEQFF.

The chain uses TRBV18 and TRBJ2-5, with TRBD2 matching 12 bases. Trimming removed 6 bases from V and 6 bases from J; junction bases left unmatched: 5. Germline values: CDR1 KGHSH, CDR2 LQKENI. The CDR3 has 14 amino acids. The CDR3, as DNA: TGTGCCAGCTCTCTAGCGGGGGGGCCGAAGACCCAGTACTTC. This gives the protein CASSLAGGPKTQYF.